This TCR beta chain was identified during a study of blood T cell repertoires in COVID-19. Study background: Samples taken during acute and convalescent COVID-19 were collected in the United States, Italy and Spain. From T cells, B-cell-depleted T cells, or PBMCs came the material, which was cDNA or gDNA.

In the source study's methods: Scientists estimated how many nucleated cells there were by amplifying reference gene primers. Measured with immunoSEQ multiplex PCR; TCRdb has only the in-frame clones, and not every one. The V and J calls and clone size were taken over from that table, and D and trimming were inferred from the DNA. The data show about 78,000 clones, about 89% seen once. The specimen was peripheral blood. The origin of this receptor is a man in his fifties with active or convalescent COVID-19.

In DNA form, the CDR3 reads TGTGCCAGCAGTGAGCAGGCCTACGAGCAGTACTTC. Translated, it gives CASSEQAYEQYF. The genes are TRBV14 and TRBJ2-7; the D is unclear. The CDR3 consists of 12 residues. Trimming removed 6 bases at V and 2 bases at J, with 8 bases between. The germline gives CDR1 SGHDN, CDR2 FVKESK.